This T cell receptor beta chain is from a study of vaccination and CD4 T cells after COVID-19. Treatment meaning: approximately 9-day PBMC culture with coronavirus spike peptide pools or control peptides (ViraFEST assay). One should note that the unexposed donor's CD4+ T cells were collected before the COVID-19 pandemic (2011-2018). The study sequenced cultured CD4+ T cell DNA using the Oncomine TCR Beta short-read assay. Using the QIAamp micro DNA kit, genomic DNA was extracted from the CD4+ T cells that had been cultured. TCRdb passed the PCR reads through MiXCR, listing each CDR3 protein once. The data hold roughly 2,500 distinct CDR3 sequences, with 15% to 20% observed a single time. This CDR3 spans 14 amino acids. Germline trimming cut 8 bases from V and 4 bases from J; bases unmatched to any gene: 10. Per germline, CDR1 MNHNS and CDR2 SASEGT. By share of the sample, this clonotype is medium-sized. As yet, its antigen is unknown.

Points from the study as a whole: In convalescent patients, a median approximately 86% of post-vaccine SARS-CoV-2-reactive clones appeared only after vaccination.

The clonotype comes from a human donor in good health. Input material: CD4+ T cells from blood, cultured in vitro. The genes are TRBV6-1 and TRBJ1-2; 7 bases fit TRBD1. In DNA, the CDR3 is TGTGCCAGCGCGGGACAGAGATCTGGCTATGGCTACACCTTC. Translation: CASAGQRSGYGYTF.